The sequence of this T cell receptor (beta chain) was determined in a study of CD8+ T cells in alopecia areata. Study-level results: A great number of expanded lesional clones endured in scalp and blood during tofacitinib.

Trimming left V 4 bases short and J 4 bases short, with 7 bases between. Germline V gene data show CDR1 as MNHNS and CDR2 as SASEGT. The CDR3 is made up of 12 amino acids. The sample holds a few counts of this clone. Its antigen is undetermined. Treatment denoted: oral pan-JAK inhibitor, 5-10 mg twice daily. Once RNA had been extracted, it was reverse transcribed into cDNA to act as the sequencing template. Method: immunoSEQ multiplex PCR; TCRdb's copy keeps in-frame clones and lacks some. The top ten clones hold 0.9% to 0.95% of a sample with hundreds of thousands of clones, approximately 60% of them seen once.

This sequence was found in a human donor with alopecia areata. V usage is TRBV6-1 and J usage is TRBJ2-5, with D hard to call. The sequences come from CD4+ T cells sorted from blood, collected around week 54, from a patient treated with tofacitinib. CDR3 amino acids: CASSGFGETQYF. In DNA, the CDR3 is TGTGCCAGCAGTGGTTTTGGAGAGACCCAGTACTTC.